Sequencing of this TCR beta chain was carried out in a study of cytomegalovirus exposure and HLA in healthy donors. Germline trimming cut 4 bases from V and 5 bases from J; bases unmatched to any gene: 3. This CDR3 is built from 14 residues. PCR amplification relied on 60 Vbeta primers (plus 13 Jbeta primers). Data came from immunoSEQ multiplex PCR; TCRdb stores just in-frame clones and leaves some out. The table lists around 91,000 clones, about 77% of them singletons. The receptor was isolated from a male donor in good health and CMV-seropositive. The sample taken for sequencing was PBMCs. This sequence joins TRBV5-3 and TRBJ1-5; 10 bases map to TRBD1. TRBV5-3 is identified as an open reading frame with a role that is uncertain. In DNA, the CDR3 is TGTGCCAGAAGCGGGGACAGGGGTGATCAGCCCCAGCATTTT. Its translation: CARSGDRGDQPQHF.